The present TCR beta chain was sequenced within a study of T cell responses to AZD1222 COVID-19 vaccine. Study conclusions and caveats: It should be noted that donors were predominantly white British and more often female, and clonal diversity was possibly underestimated.

The CDR3 length is 15 residues. V lost 1 base and J lost 3, with 11 bases in between. Per the germline V gene, CDR1 is LGHNT and CDR2 is FRNRAP. Points on this clone: Its antigen is as yet unknown.

Sequencing was performed with immunoSEQ multiplex PCR; in TCRdb, only in-frame clones are kept and a portion is missing. The data hold tens of thousands of clones, with about nine tenths observed a single time. The input for sequencing was peripheral blood, taken on day 0 of MenACWY control vaccination. This sequence was found in an adult in good health. The chain employs TRBV12-5 and TRBJ2-3; tentatively, D is TRBD1 or TRBD2 (6 bases each). CDR3 nucleotide sequence: TGTGCTAGTGGTTTGGAGGGGGGCAGAACAGATACGCAGTATTTT. It translates to CASGLEGGRTDTQYF.